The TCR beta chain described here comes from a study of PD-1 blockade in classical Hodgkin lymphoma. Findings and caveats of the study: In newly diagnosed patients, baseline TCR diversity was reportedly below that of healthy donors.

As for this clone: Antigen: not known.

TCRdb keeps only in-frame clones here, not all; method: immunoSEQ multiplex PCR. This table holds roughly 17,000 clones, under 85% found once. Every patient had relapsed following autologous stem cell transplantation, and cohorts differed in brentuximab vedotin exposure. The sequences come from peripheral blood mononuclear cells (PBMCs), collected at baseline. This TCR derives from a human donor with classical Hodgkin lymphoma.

CDR3 coding DNA: TGCGCCAGCAGTGAGTCGACTCCGTGGACTGAAGCTTTCTTT. Its translation is CASSESTPWTEAFF. The chain carries TRBV10-1 and TRBJ1-1, with D uncertain. The germline V gene encodes CDR1 WNHNN and CDR2 SYGVQD (reference sequence). V was pared by 0 bases and J by 5 bases, with 10 bases between. This CDR3 has 14 amino acids.